This note documents a single T cell receptor (beta chain) sequence. In the authors' workflow: Quantification of nucleated cells was approximated via reference gene primer amplification. Here immunoSEQ multiplex PCR was the method, and the copy in TCRdb shows in-frame clones only, minus some. V and J calls and clone size are given by that table; D and trimming were obtained from the DNA. The sample has 210,000 or so clones, about four fifths seen once. The data are from a study of blood T cell repertoires in COVID-19. The wider study: The study drew acute and convalescent COVID-19 samples from the United States, Italy and Spain. The cDNA or gDNA used as material had been derived from T cells, B-cell-depleted T cells, or PBMCs.

Germline assignment: CDR1 SGHKS and CDR2 YYEKEE (reference sequence). This CDR3 is built from 14 residues. With V trimmed by 1 base and J by 1 base, 2 bases remained unmatched. The TCR was taken from a woman aged 50 to 60 with active or convalescent COVID-19. What was sequenced was peripheral blood. This chain joins TRBV5-5 and TRBJ2-7; TRBD2 matches 7 bases. The CDR3 coding sequence is TGTGCCAGCAGCTTGCAAGCGGGGTCCTACGAGCAGTACTTC. Amino acid sequence: CASSLQAGSYEQYF.